This paragraph reports one TCR beta chain. Its specific antigen is unknown. Nothing much larger sits one base from this clone, and base qualities are not available. Each collaborating institution followed its own protocols to collect whole blood in K2EDTA tubes. Collaborator samples were shipped for TCRbeta analysis as frozen whole blood, isolated PBMCs, or DNA extracted from either sample type. Trimming takes 2 bases from V and 10 bases from J, and the germline ends sit 15 bases apart. The CDR3, cysteine through phenylalanine, is 15 amino acids long. The only DNA kept is the CDR3, 45 bases in frame from the first base. CDR1 is given as MRHNA and CDR2 as SNTAGT, both from the germline V gene. TCRbeta CDR3 regions were amplified from genomic DNA using the immunoSEQ Assay, a bias-controlled multiplex PCR. The paper's data handling went like this. Nucleated cell counts per sample were estimated from amplification of reference gene primers within the assay. To quantify the absolute abundance of each unique TCRbeta CDR3 rearrangement, sequence reads were collapsed and filtered. For each sample, productive Simpson clonality was calculated as the square root of Simpson's diversity index across productive rearrangements. Held by TCRdb, this immuneACCESS table contains in-frame sequences only and omits some clones. Under half of the omission traces to an unresolved V gene where checked; the cause of the rest is unknown. V and J calls and clone size are those listed in that table; D and trimming were worked out from the DNA. The sample table lists 150,000 or so clones, around nine tenths of them with a count of one. The ten largest clones represent less than 5.5% of the sample.

The sample belongs to a study of blood T cell repertoires in COVID-19 (TCRdb year 2020). As for the study more broadly: The collaborator samples originated in the United States, Italy and Spain and spanned the acute and convalescent phases of COVID-19. The prospective study material was composed of cDNA or gDNA derived from T cells, B-cell-depleted T cells, or PBMCs. Deeply sampled blood TCRbeta repertoires from subjects exposed to, actively infected with, or recovered from COVID-19 were included in the dataset. A freely available public database, intended as a resource for researchers studying the immune response to SARS-CoV-2, is where the repertoires were released. Samples were obtained from the ongoing ImmuneRACE study (first 160 participants) and from 1,254 subjects provided by 6 global collaborators. A de-identified subject ID, COVID-19 status, age in years and sex were almost always included in the sample metadata. Where available, HLA class I and class II types were obtained from metadata supplied by the sample provider rather than from assay-based typing.

Broad study findings and their caveats: The quantity of clinical and demographic metadata differed by source and by participant and was supplied without curation.

The sequence derives from a human donor in a cohort sampled during active COVID-19. The chain links TRBV6-4 with TRBJ1-6, and the D gene may be TRBD1, 5 bases matching. The material sequenced was peripheral blood. DNA sequence: TGTGCCAGCAGTGACAGGGGAGGGAGTGGATCACCCCTCCACTTT. This encodes CASSDRGGSGSPLHF.